A single sample is the source of the 32 T cell receptor beta chains below, sequenced in a study of human T cells and chemical hapten exposure. Via MiXCR, TCRdb re-called the RACE reads, giving one row per CDR3 protein. The repertoire holds tens of thousands of distinct CDR3 sequences, with approximately 9.5% as singletons. Time point specified: patch test 2, 6 weeks after DPC sensitization. The treatment: therapeutic diphenylcyclopropenone sensitization with weekly scalp DPC. From whole blood left unfractionated, total RNA was extracted. The source material was whole blood, sampled in connection with sensitization to the hapten diphenylcyclopropenone (DPC). These receptors were obtained from a woman younger than 45 with alopecia areata. Some clones in this sample may be carry-over from other donors' samples.

This clonotype came up many times. The V call is TRBV9, the J call TRBJ2-2; D remains unclear. The V end was cut by 3 bases, the J end by 0 bases, with 6 bases between. The V gene's germline CDR1 is SGDLS and CDR2 YYNGEE. There are 14 residues in the CDR3. The CDR3 DNA is TGTGCCAGCAGCGGTGTAACGAACACCGGGGAGCTGTTTTTT. Translated: CASSGVTNTGELFF.

This clonotype has a count of ten or more. The chain uses TRBV7-2 and TRBJ2-3; D is perhaps TRBD1 or TRBD2 (5 bases each). This CDR3 region has 16 residues. V gave up 7 bases and J gave up 0 bases, with 17 bases separating them. CDR1 and CDR2 (germline): SGHTA, FQGNSA. CDR3 DNA: TGTGCCAGCACCCTCTCTTGGGGCGGGAGCACAGATACGCAGTATTTT. Amino acid sequence: CASTLSWGGSTDTQYF. The whole variable domain, filled in from reference TRBV7-2 and TRBJ2-3, reads GAGVSQSPSNKVTEKGKDVELRCDPISGHTALYWYRQSLGQGLEFLIYFQGNSAPDKSGLPSDRFSAERTGGSVSTLTIQRTQQEDSAVYLCASTLSWGGSTDTQYFGPGTRLTVL.

In this sample, this clonotype turned up many times. This chain uses TRBV6-2 or TRBV6-3 with TRBJ2-4; 8 bases match TRBD2. CDR1 MNHEY and CDR2 SVGEGT come from the germline V gene. After removal of 6 bases from V and 9 bases from J, the junction contained 4 bases not matched to a gene. This CDR3 contains 12 residues. CDR3 amino acids: CASSGGVTIQYF. The CDR3 bases are TGTGCCAGCAGCGGGGGGGTGACCATTCAGTACTTC.

This clonotype has a single count. With a much larger clone just one base away, this may be a read error. This rearrangement joins TRBV5-1 to TRBJ1-2; no reliable D call. The CDR3 contains 14 residues. Per germline, CDR1 SGHRS and CDR2 YFSETQ. V was clipped by 0 bases and J by 9 bases, with 15 bases between them. The CDR3 region is CASSLGSHIRSYTF. CDR3 DNA: TGCGCCAGCAGCTTGGGCAGCCATATCCGGAGCTACACCTTC. The entire variable domain, with the rest obtained from reference TRBV5-1 and TRBJ1-2, is as follows: KAGVTQTPRYLIKTRGQQVTLSCSPISGHRSVSWYQQTPGQGLQFLFEYFSETQRNKGNFPGRFSGRQFSNSRSEMNVSTLELGDSALYLCASSLGSHIRSYTFGSGTRLTVV.

This clonotype was detected many times. The V call is TRBV6-1, the J call TRBJ1-2; D possibly corresponds to TRBD1 (6 bases). Germline CDR1 is MNHNS and CDR2 is SASEGT. Trimming shortened V by 1 base and J by 8 bases, and 17 bases separated the two germline ends. The CDR3 loop spans 15 amino acids. The CDR3 region is CASSEVGGQRSGYTF. CDR3 nucleotide sequence: TGTGCCAGCAGTGAAGTCGGGGGGCAGCGATCCGGCTACACCTTC.

The J gene is TRBJ1-1, the V gene TRBV28; D is uncertain. Germline-derived CDR1 and CDR2 are MDHEN and SYDVKM. Trimming stripped 5 bases from V and 2 bases from J, with 12 bases between. This CDR3 spans 14 amino acids. Here the CDR3 reads CASSPLSINTEAFF. The CDR3 nucleotides are TGTGCCAGCAGTCCCTTGTCTATAAACACTGAAGCTTTCTTT.

The sample holds many counts of this clonotype. This chain links TRBV18 with TRBJ1-1; D possibly corresponds to TRBD1 (6 bases). Germline CDR1 and CDR2: KGHSH and LQKENI. V lost 2 bases and J 3 bases, leaving 13 bases between the germline ends. CDR3 length: 15 residues. The CDR3 here is CASSPSGGGHTEAFF. The DNA of the CDR3 is TGTGCCAGCTCACCATCGGGCGGGGGGCACACTGAAGCTTTCTTT.

The rearrangement joins TRBV14 to TRBJ2-3, with 9 positions matching TRBD2. CDR1 and CDR2 (germline): SGHDN, FVKESK. CDR3 length equals 13 residues. Germline trimming cut 3 bases from V and 8 bases from J; bases unmatched to any gene: 3. The DNA for the CDR3 is TGTGCCAGCAGCCAGGAACTAGCGGGTACGCAGTATTTT. This codes for CASSQELAGTQYF.

This clonotype was picked up a small number of times. The rearrangement joins TRBV20-1 to TRBJ2-5, with TRBD2 matching 10 bases. The junction had 4 bases not matched to a gene; V was cut back by 3 bases and J by 0 bases. The CDR3 loop spans 15 amino acids. In germline, CDR1 is DFQATT, CDR2 SNEGSKA (reference sequence). In DNA form, the CDR3 reads TGCAGTGCTAGGGGTAGCGGGGGGTACCAAGAGACCCAGTACTTC. Its translation is CSARGSGGYQETQYF.

This clonotype was seen ten or more times. The gene calls are TRBV5-4 and TRBJ1-2, with TRBD1 as a possible D gene (6 bases). Trimming pared 4 bases from V and 3 bases from J, leaving 13 bases between. Germline V CDR1 and CDR2: SGHNT, YYREEE (reference sequence). The CDR3 extends over 14 amino acids. The CDR3 DNA sequence: TGTGCCAGCAGCCCACTGCAGGGGTACTATGGCTACACCTTC. Protein: CASSPLQGYYGYTF. The complete variable domain, with remaining parts taken from reference TRBV5-4 and TRBJ1-2, reads ETGVTQSPTHLIKTRGQQVTLRCSSQSGHNTVSWYQQALGQGPQFIFQYYREEENGRGNFPPRFSGLQFPNYSSELNVNALELDDSALYLCASSPLQGYYGYTFGSGTRLTVV.

This clonotype was recorded many times. The V call is TRBV6-5, the J call TRBJ2-3, with D perhaps TRBD2 (7 bases). CDR3 length: 16 amino acids. CDR1 and CDR2 (germline): MNHEY, SVGAGI. V was shortened by 8 bases and J by 0 bases, with 18 bases between the two germline ends. The CDR3 DNA sequence: TGTGCCAGCCCCCCAACGGGGGGCTTTAGCACAGATACGCAGTATTTT. It encodes CASPPTGGFSTDTQYF.

This clonotype has ten or more counts. The rearrangement uses TRBV7-2 and TRBJ2-7; maybe TRBD1 (6 bases). From germline, CDR1 is SGHTA and CDR2 FQGNSA. The CDR3 loop spans 14 amino acids. Trimming shortened V by 5 bases and J by 9 bases, and 20 bases separated the two germline ends. The CDR3 sequence: CASSRARETGWQYF. In DNA, the CDR3 is TGTGCCAGCAGCCGCGCACGGGAAACAGGGTGGCAGTACTTC.

The table lists this clonotype with many counts. The rearrangement joins TRBV28 to TRBJ2-5; either TRBD1 or TRBD2 may supply D (7 bases each). Germline V CDR1 and CDR2: MDHEN, SYDVKM. Trimming shortened V by 7 bases and J by 2 bases, and 20 bases separated the two germline ends. The CDR3 length is 16 residues. CDR3 bases: TGTGCCAGCATGGGGGAGGGGGCCTCGGCACAAGAGACCCAGTACTTC. This sequence encodes CASMGEGASAQETQYF.

This clonotype came up many times. This chain uses TRBV27 with TRBJ2-2, with 7 positions matching TRBD1. Germline CDR1 is MNHEY and CDR2 is SMNVEV (reference sequence). V was clipped by 6 bases and J by 3 bases; unmatched bases: 1. The CDR3 is made up of 13 amino acids. CDR3 sequence reads: CASRQGHTGELFF. The CDR3 nucleotides read TGTGCCAGCAGACAGGGGCACACCGGGGAGCTGTTTTTT.

V usage is TRBV6-1 and J usage is TRBJ2-7; possible D gene TRBD2, 6 bases. The CDR3 runs to 14 residues. Germline V gene lookup returns CDR1 MNHNS and CDR2 SASEGT. Trimming stripped 2 bases from V and 4 bases from J, with 12 bases between. The CDR3 reads CASSELSGEYEQYF. CDR3 bases: TGTGCCAGCAGTGAATTGTCGGGGGAATACGAGCAGTACTTC.

Ten or more counts support this clonotype. This rearrangement joins TRBV3-1 to TRBJ2-4; D remains ambiguous. Germline CDR1 is LGHDT and CDR2 is YNNKEL (reference sequence). This CDR3 is built from 11 residues. The V gene lost 1 base and the J gene lost 6 bases, with 1 base spanning the gap. CDR3 in amino acids: CASSQANIQYF. The CDR3 nucleotides read TGTGCCAGCAGCCAAGCAAACATTCAGTACTTC.

This clonotype was observed a few times. The chain links TRBV27 to TRBJ2-7; no clear D gene. CDR3 length: 13 amino acids. Germline V gives CDR1 MNHEY, CDR2 SMNVEV (reference sequence). V dropped 7 bases and J dropped 3 bases, with 13 bases sitting between them. The CDR3: CASNLQASYEQYF. As DNA, the CDR3 is TGTGCCAGCAATTTGCAGGCGAGCTACGAGCAGTACTTC.

This clonotype was seen many times. The CDR3 DNA sequence: TGTGCCAGCAGCCGAAATCCATTACGACAGAACACTGAAGCTTTCTTT. Its translation: CASSRNPLRQNTEAFF. The rearrangement links TRBV7-2 to TRBJ1-1; D is undetermined. The CDR3 has 16 residues. Germline CDR1 and CDR2: SGHTA and FQGNSA. Trimming pared 5 bases from V and 1 base from J, leaving 17 bases between.

This clonotype was seen at least ten times. This rearrangement joins TRBV6-5 to TRBJ1-1, with 8 bases that match TRBD1. The CDR3 covers 13 residues. Germline V lookup: CDR1 MNHEY, CDR2 SVGAGI. V gave up 0 bases and J gave up 7 bases; unmatched junction bases: 1. This CDR3 reads CASSYSTGGEAFF. DNA for the CDR3: TGTGCCAGCAGTTACTCAACAGGGGGTGAAGCTTTCTTT.

This clonotype was counted ten times or more. The chain employs TRBV7-2 and TRBJ1-6; 10 bases are shared with TRBD1. Per the germline V gene, CDR1 is SGHTA and CDR2 is FQGNSA. The J segment lost 10 bases and the V segment lost 3 bases, leaving 9 bases of the junction unmatched. The CDR3 is made up of 16 amino acids. CDR3 DNA sequence: TGTGCCAGCAGCTTGCGGTCAGGGACAGGGGTCTCACCCCTCCACTTT. Translation: CASSLRSGTGVSPLHF.

This clonotype was picked up many times. The V and J genes are TRBV7-9 and TRBJ2-7; D not certain. With 5 bases removed from V and 3 bases from J, the gap between germline ends came to 11 bases. Germline V gene data show CDR1 as SEHNR and CDR2 as FQNEAQ (reference sequence). CDR3 length: 13 amino acids. CDR3 residues: CASSQETYYEQYF. The CDR3 DNA follows: TGTGCCAGCAGCCAAGAAACCTACTACGAGCAGTACTTC.

This clonotype has just a few counts. CDR3 loop: CASSEWYGYTF. The DNA of the CDR3 is TGTGCCAGCAGTGAGTGGTATGGCTACACCTTC. The rearrangement joins TRBV6-1 to TRBJ1-2, with D unclear. The CDR3 consists of 11 residues. Germline-derived CDR1 and CDR2 are MNHNS and SASEGT. Trimming cost V 3 bases and J 5 bases, with 4 bases left between them.

This clonotype was counted at least ten times. V is TRBV10-3 and J is TRBJ1-1; maybe TRBD1 (6 bases). The V gene lost 3 bases and the J gene lost 5 bases, with 13 bases spanning the gap. Germline CDR1 and CDR2: ENHRY and SYGVKD. This CDR3 spans 14 amino acids. CDR3 loop: CAISESGGETEAFF. DNA of the CDR3: TGTGCCATCAGTGAATCCGGGGGCGAGACTGAAGCTTTCTTT.

This clonotype was recorded at least ten times. This rearrangement joins TRBV30 to TRBJ2-3; no definite D call. The ends were cut back, 0 bases at V and 4 bases at J, with 8 bases in the middle. This CDR3 has 13 residues. Germline lookup yields CDR1 GTSNPN and CDR2 SVGIG (reference sequence). In DNA, the CDR3 is TGTGCCTGGAGTGTAAGACGAGCAGATACGCAGTATTTT. Its protein is CAWSVRRADTQYF.

This clonotype was detected a few times. V usage is TRBV19 and J usage is TRBJ2-7; 10 positions agree with TRBD1. The germline V gene has CDR1 LNHDA and CDR2 SQIVND (reference sequence). The CDR3 runs to 14 residues. V lost 4 bases and J lost 3; bases outside the gene matches: 3. This chain's CDR3 is CASSTGTGVYEQYF. The CDR3 nucleotides are TGTGCCAGTAGTACCGGGACAGGGGTCTACGAGCAGTACTTC.

This clonotype has more than one count but fewer than ten. The chain couples TRBV28 to TRBJ1-5; no definite D call. With 7 bases removed from V and 6 bases from J, the gap between germline ends came to 10 bases. CDR3 length: 12 amino acids. Germline CDR1 MDHEN, CDR2 SYDVKM. This CDR3 reads CASIRGTQPQHF. CDR3 DNA sequence: TGTGCCAGCATTCGGGGAACTCAGCCCCAGCATTTT. Filled out from reference TRBV28 and TRBJ1-5, the complete variable domain reads DVKVTQSSRYLVKRTGEKVFLECVQDMDHENMFWYRQDPGLGLRLIYFSYDVKMKEKGDIPEGYSVSREKKERFSLILESASTNQTSMYLCASIRGTQPQHFGDGTRLSIL.

The chain carries TRBV7-9 and TRBJ2-3, with D maybe TRBD1 (6 bases). From germline, CDR1 is SEHNR and CDR2 FQNEAQ (reference sequence). The CDR3 length is 15 residues. The ends were cut back, 3 bases at V and 0 bases at J, with 10 bases in the middle. The CDR3 region has the DNA TGTGCCAGCAGCTTCGGACAGAGTAGCACAGATACGCAGTATTTT. Translated: CASSFGQSSTDTQYF.

This clonotype has just a few counts. The J gene is TRBJ2-1, the V gene TRBV5-1; D gene unclear. This CDR3 region has 15 residues. The V gene lost 0 bases and the J gene lost 6 bases, with 13 bases spanning the gap. The V gene's germline CDR1 is SGHRS and CDR2 YFSETQ. The CDR3 region is CASSLEGRQVNEQFF. CDR3 coding DNA: TGCGCCAGCAGCTTGGAGGGAAGGCAAGTCAATGAGCAGTTCTTC.

The V and J genes are TRBV9 and TRBJ2-5, with 10 bases identical to TRBD1. Germline CDR1 reads SGDLS; CDR2 reads YYNGEE. J was trimmed by 4 bases and V by 4 bases; bases with no gene match: 4. This CDR3 is built from 14 residues. The CDR3 DNA reads TGTGCCAGCAGCCTGACAGGGGGCGCAGAGACCCAGTACTTC. Translation: CASSLTGGAETQYF.

CDR3 DNA sequence: TGTGCCAGCAGCTTAGCCCCGGGTCTTGGGGCTGCAGATACGCAGTATTTT. This translates into CASSLAPGLGAADTQYF. The chain couples TRBV7-2 to TRBJ2-3; the D gene is possibly TRBD1 (5 bases). There are 17 residues in the CDR3. The V gene lost 0 bases and the J gene lost 4 bases, with 17 bases spanning the gap. Germline values: CDR1 SGHTA, CDR2 FQGNSA.

This clonotype came up a few times. The chain has TRBV6-2 or TRBV6-3 and TRBJ2-3; TRBD1 might be the D (6 bases). CDR1 and CDR2 (germline): MNHEY, SVGEGT. V lost 4 bases and J 4 bases, leaving 9 bases between the germline ends. The CDR3 is 13 amino acids. In DNA form, the CDR3 reads TGTGCCAGCAGTTCAGGGGCTGCAGATACGCAGTATTTT. Encoded protein: CASSSGAADTQYF.

This clonotype was seen more than once but under ten times. The chain is built from TRBV12-3 or TRBV12-4 and TRBJ1-1, with D hard to call. The CDR3 runs to 12 residues. Trimming left V 6 bases short and J 3 bases short, with 8 bases between. The CDR3 reads CASRTPYTEAFF. The CDR3 coding sequence is TGTGCCAGCAGAACCCCATACACTGAAGCTTTCTTT.